The 24 T cell receptor beta chains below all came from one sample that was sequenced in a study of tumor-infiltrating lymphocytes in primary liver carcinoma. Reverse transcription of approximately 520 ng total RNA with a constant-region primer produced TCR beta cDNA. Modified slightly, ARM-PCR produced TCR beta libraries over three nested multiplex PCR rounds. It was with TRBV1-TRBV30 forward primers and a C-beta reverse primer that the first two PCR rounds were run, at about 10 cycles each. TCRdb reanalysed the multiplex PCR reads using MiXCR and keeps one entry per CDR3 protein. This sample has around 330,000 distinct CDR3 sequences; about 60% occur once, and the top ten carry roughly 8.9%. Unsorted whole blood supplied the blood RNA, and germline DNA was isolated too. The specimen was peripheral blood. All receptors come from a man aged 40-50 years with primary liver carcinoma and hepatitis B virus infection.

With regard to this clonotype: As the CDR3 is not closed by the conserved phenylalanine or tryptophan, this likely results from a read error. The chain has TRBV29-1 and TRBJ2-1; D gene ambiguous. This CDR3 contains 12 residues. The V gene's germline CDR1 is SQVTM and CDR2 ANQGSEA. Written as DNA, the CDR3 is TGCAGCGTTAAAGACTCTTACAATGAGCAGTTCTCC. Translated, it gives CSVKDSYNEQFS.

The table lists this clonotype with a few counts. The rearrangement joins TRBV28 to TRBJ1-1; D remains unclear. Trimming left V 5 bases short and J 0 bases short, with 13 bases between. This CDR3 is 15 amino acids long. Germline CDR1 MDHEN, CDR2 SYDVKM. The CDR3 loop is CASSPTRTMNTEAFF. In DNA form, the CDR3 reads TGTGCCAGCAGTCCCACCAGGACGATGAACACTGAAGCTTTCTTT.

Points on this clonotype: Given the absence of the conserved phenylalanine or tryptophan at the CDR3 end, a read error is likely. DNA for the CDR3: TGTGCCAGCAGCCTCCAGGAGTACACTGAAGCTTTCGTT. Its protein product is CASSLQEYTEAFV. This chain uses TRBV5-6 with TRBJ1-1; no reliable D call. The V and J ends lost 4 bases and 3 bases respectively, with 10 bases between them. The CDR3 totals 13 residues. Germline V CDR1 and CDR2: SGHDT, YYEEEE.

Note on this clonotype: One end of the junction varies from germline; a read error may be responsible. The gene calls are TRBV20-1 and TRBJ2-5; TRBD1 matches at 8 bases. Germline V gene data show CDR1 as DFQATT and CDR2 as SNEGSKA (reference sequence). CDR3 length equals 12 residues. The CDR3 reads CSAMGQEETQYF. DNA for the CDR3: TGTAGTGCCATGGGACAGGAAGAGACCCAGTACTTC.

In this sample, this clonotype turned up a few times. The V call is TRBV12-5, the J call TRBJ2-1; D gene unclear. Trimming took off 0 bases at V and 10 bases at J, with 7 bases between the two ends. The V gene's germline CDR1 is LGHNT and CDR2 FRNRAP. The CDR3 spans 12 residues. This chain's CDR3 is CASGLVAGEQFF. The DNA of the CDR3 is TGTGCTAGTGGTTTGGTCGCCGGGGAGCAGTTCTTC.

The genes are TRBV20-1 and TRBJ2-3; 7 bases align to TRBD2. Germline V lookup: CDR1 DFQATT, CDR2 SNEGSKA (reference sequence). V was pared by 4 bases and J by 3 bases, with 13 bases of the junction left unmatched. This CDR3 has 16 amino acids. The CDR3 nucleotides are TGCAGTGCTAACTCCCGCATGGCGGGAGCGACAGATACGCAGTATTTT. This sequence encodes CSANSRMAGATDTQYF.

The J gene is TRBJ2-6, the V gene TRBV11-1; D possibly matches TRBD1 or TRBD2 (5 bases each). This CDR3 spans 15 amino acids. Looked up from germline, CDR1 is SGHAT and CDR2 is FQDESV (reference sequence). This chain's CDR3 is CVRSLGETGANVLTF. CDR3 DNA sequence: TGTGTCAGGAGCTTGGGGGAGACTGGGGCCAACGTCCTGACTTTC.

This clonotype was counted at least ten times. This chain joins TRBV6-5 and TRBJ2-3, with a tentative D call TRBD2 (6 bases). V was trimmed by 5 bases and J by 0 bases, leaving 12 bases between them. Germline-derived CDR1 and CDR2 are MNHEY and SVGAGI. There are 15 residues in the CDR3. This chain's CDR3 is CASSRSGTSTDTQYF. Written as DNA, the CDR3 is TGTGCCAGCAGTCGTAGCGGTACTAGCACAGATACGCAGTATTTT.

This clonotype was observed once. A much larger clone is a single base away; this may be a read error. V and J are TRBV10-3 and TRBJ2-3, with D uncertain. Trimming left V 3 bases short and J 3 bases short, with 7 bases between. The CDR3 runs to 13 residues. Germline V gene data show CDR1 as ENHRY and CDR2 as SYGVKD. CDR3 sequence reads: CAISETVTDTQYF. CDR3 DNA sequence: TGTGCCATCAGTGAAACGGTGACAGATACGCAGTATTTT.

For this clonotype: Possible read error: a much larger clone is one base away. Lacking the conserved final phenylalanine or tryptophan, this CDR3 likely reflects a read error. The chain recombines TRBV4-3 with TRBJ2-3; 9 nucleotides match TRBD2. Per germline, CDR1 LGHNA and CDR2 YSLEER. CDR3 length: 16 amino acids. V lost 1 base to trimming and J lost 4 bases; unmatched junction nucleotides: 6. CDR3 sequence reads: CASSQGSSGISDTQYL. The CDR3 nucleotides are TGCGCCAGCAGCCAAGGGTCTAGCGGGATCTCAGATACGCAGTATTTG.

This clonotype was seen only once. The J gene is TRBJ2-3, the V gene TRBV5-1; tentatively, D is TRBD2 (6 bases). The CDR3 contains 15 residues. Trimming shortened V by 0 bases and J by 5 bases, and 13 bases separated the two germline ends. CDR1 is SGHRS and CDR2 is YFSETQ in the germline V gene. CDR3 coding DNA: TGCGCCAGCAGCTTGGATGCCGGGAGAATAGATACGCAGTATTTT. It translates to CASSLDAGRIDTQYF.

A word on this clonotype: A much larger clone is a single base away; this may be a read error. This chain links TRBV29-1 with TRBJ2-1; 16 bases align to TRBD2. The CDR3 runs 14 residues. V shed 6 bases and J 8 bases; nucleotides not matched to a gene: 4. The V gene's germline CDR1 is SQVTM and CDR2 ANQGSEA. Written as DNA, the CDR3 is TGCAGCGTCCCGGGACTAGCGGGAGGGGATGAGCAGTTCTTC. It translates to CSVPGLAGGDEQFF.

With regard to this clonotype: This may be a read error, as it is one base from a much larger clone. The chain combines TRBV4-2 with TRBJ2-5; the D gene is possibly TRBD1 (7 bases). The CDR3 has 16 residues. Germline V CDR1 and CDR2: LGHNA, YNFKEQ. CDR3 sequence (DNA): TGTGTCAGCAGCCAAGGAGGGACAGCCTCCCAAGAGACCCAGTACTTC. This sequence encodes CVSSQGGTASQETQYF.

Comments on this clonotype: Given a much more abundant clone one base away, this may be a read error. The CDR3 protein is CASSYTGRDGYTF. CDR3 nucleotides: TGTGCCAGCAGTTACACCGGCAGGGATGGCTACACCTTC. This chain links TRBV6-5 with TRBJ1-2; a possible D gene is TRBD1 (5 bases). The length of the CDR3 is 13 residues. Trimming pared 2 bases from V and 6 bases from J, leaving 10 bases between. CDR1 and CDR2 (germline): MNHEY, SVGAGI.

This clonotype has just a few counts. A much larger clone lies a single base off, so this may be a read error. The chain has TRBV14 and TRBJ2-4, with TRBD2 as a possible D gene (6 bases). The CDR3 contains 15 residues. CDR1 SGHDN and CDR2 FVKESK come from the germline V gene. This chain's CDR3 is CARSRGLLAKNIQYF. CDR3 nucleotides: TGTGCCAGAAGCCGGGGACTCCTAGCCAAAAACATTCAGTACTTC. Full variable domain (rest looked up from reference TRBV14 and TRBJ2-4): EAGVTQFPSHSVIEKGQTVTLRCDPISGHDNLYWYRRVMGKEIKFLLHFVKESKQDESGMPNNRFLAERTGGTYSTLKVQPAELEDSGVYFCARSRGLLAKNIQYFGAGTRLSVL.

This clonotype was counted once. This sequence joins TRBV24-1 and TRBJ2-1, with TRBD1 as a possible D gene (6 bases). V lost 1 base, J lost 12 bases, and 15 bases lay in between. The V gene's germline CDR1 is KGHDR and CDR2 SFDVKD. The CDR3 consists of 14 residues. CDR3 protein: CATSDFTGYIGQFF. CDR3 DNA: TGTGCCACCAGTGATTTTACAGGGTACATCGGGCAGTTCTTC.

Turning to this clonotype: A much larger clone sits a single nucleotide away, making a read error possible. The chain recombines TRBV6-2 or TRBV6-3 with TRBJ1-1; D is possibly TRBD1 (6 bases). Germline CDR1 MNHEY, CDR2 SVGEGT. The CDR3 has 14 amino acids. CDR3 DNA sequence: TGTGCCAACAGTTCCGGGGGCGGTCGCACTGAAGCTTTCTTT. It encodes CANSSGGGRTEAFF.

Of note for this clonotype: A much larger clone sits a single nucleotide away, making a read error possible. The chain couples TRBV6-2 or TRBV6-3 to TRBJ2-5; D not certain. Germline V gene sequence: CDR1 MNHEY, CDR2 SVGEGT. The CDR3 spans 13 residues. V lost 6 bases and J lost 5, with 13 bases in between. CDR3 sequence: CASSSTYAETQYF. CDR3 bases: TGTGCCAGCAGCTCGACCTACGCGGAGACCCAGTACTTC.

This clonotype has ten or more counts. The rearrangement links TRBV29-1 to TRBJ1-4; the D is unclear. Germline lookup yields CDR1 SQVTM and CDR2 ANQGSEA. This CDR3 region has 11 residues. Trimming cost V 4 bases and J 11 bases, with 11 bases left between them. CDR3 DNA: TGCAGCGTTGGAGAGGGTGGGAAACTGTTTTTT. Amino acids: CSVGEGGKLFF.

Turning to this clonotype: A much larger clone lies a single base off, so this may be a read error. It is likely a read error, because the conserved phenylalanine at the end of the CDR3 is missing. V gene TRBV6-1 combines with J gene TRBJ1-2, with D hard to call. CDR1 and CDR2 from the germline V gene are MNHNS and SASEGT. The CDR3 sequence is 13 residues long. V lost 5 bases, J lost 4 bases, and 11 bases lay in between. CDR3 bases: TGTGCCAGCAGTTCCCAAGTCGGCTATGGCTACACCTCC. This translates into CASSSQVGYGYTS.

Of note for this clonotype: Since the CDR3 does not end with the conserved phenylalanine or tryptophan, this likely comes from a read error. The chain combines TRBV11-3 with TRBJ2-2; D call uncertain. The CDR3 has 14 residues. CDR1 and CDR2 from the germline V gene are SGHNT and YENEEA. In DNA, the CDR3 is TGTACCAGCAGCATGACAAGCTTAACCGGGGAGCTGTTTTCT. This sequence encodes CTSSMTSLTGELFS.

As concerns this clonotype: Being one base from a much bigger clone, this may be a read error. The conserved final phenylalanine or tryptophan is absent from the CDR3, which likely points to a read error. V gene TRBV14 combines with J gene TRBJ2-2, with a tentative D call TRBD2 (7 bases). The CDR3 is 16 residues long. Looked up from germline, CDR1 is SGHDN and CDR2 is FVKESK. V was shortened by 4 bases and J by 7 bases, with 19 bases between the two germline ends. In DNA form, the CDR3 reads TGTGCCAGCAGCCGAGAGGCGGGGGCCTATGGCGGGGAGCTGTTTCTT. Its translation is CASSREAGAYGGELFL.

This clonotype has just a few counts. This sequence joins TRBV4-2 and TRBJ2-6; 11 bases map to TRBD2. Trimming at V came to 1 base and at J to 1 base, leaving 3 bases not matched to a gene. This CDR3 has 18 amino acids. Per germline, CDR1 LGHNA and CDR2 YNFKEQ. The CDR3 coding sequence is TGTGCCAGCAGCCAAGTTGGGACTAGCGGTTCTGGGGCCAACGTCCTGACTTTC. Translating it yields CASSQVGTSGSGANVLTF.

On this clonotype itself: This CDR3 is missing its conserved last phenylalanine or tryptophan, likely due to a read error. J is TRBJ2-7 and V is TRBV12-3 or TRBV12-4, with 9 nucleotides matching TRBD2. The CDR3 runs to 15 residues. This CDR3 reads CTSSLGRGGHYEQYS. The CDR3 DNA reads TGTACCAGCAGCCTCGGGCGGGGGGGTCACTACGAGCAGTACTCC.